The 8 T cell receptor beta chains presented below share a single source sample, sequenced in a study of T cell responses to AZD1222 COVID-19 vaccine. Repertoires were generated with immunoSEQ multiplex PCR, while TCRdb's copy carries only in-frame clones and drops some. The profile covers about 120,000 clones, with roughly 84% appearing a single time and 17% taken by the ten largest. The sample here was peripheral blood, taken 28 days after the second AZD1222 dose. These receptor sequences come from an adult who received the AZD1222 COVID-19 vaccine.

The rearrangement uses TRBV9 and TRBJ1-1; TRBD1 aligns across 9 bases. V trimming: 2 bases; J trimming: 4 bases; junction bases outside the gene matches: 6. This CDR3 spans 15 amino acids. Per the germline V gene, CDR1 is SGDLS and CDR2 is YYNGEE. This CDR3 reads CASSVPQGAVTEAFF. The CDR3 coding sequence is TGTGCCAGCAGCGTCCCACAGGGGGCAGTCACTGAAGCTTTCTTT.

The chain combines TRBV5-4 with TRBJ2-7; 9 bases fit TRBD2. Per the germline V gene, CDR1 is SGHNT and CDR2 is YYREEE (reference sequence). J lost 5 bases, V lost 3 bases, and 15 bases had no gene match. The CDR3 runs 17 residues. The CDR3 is CASSSSLAGISVHEQYF. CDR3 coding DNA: TGTGCCAGCAGCTCGAGTCTAGCGGGAATCTCAGTCCACGAGCAGTACTTC.

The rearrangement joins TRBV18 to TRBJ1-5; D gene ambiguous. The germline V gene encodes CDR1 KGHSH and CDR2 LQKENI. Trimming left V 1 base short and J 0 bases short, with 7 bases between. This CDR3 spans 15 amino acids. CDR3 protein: CASSPLGYSNQPQHF. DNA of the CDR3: TGTGCCAGCTCACCACTGGGTTATAGCAATCAGCCCCAGCATTTT.

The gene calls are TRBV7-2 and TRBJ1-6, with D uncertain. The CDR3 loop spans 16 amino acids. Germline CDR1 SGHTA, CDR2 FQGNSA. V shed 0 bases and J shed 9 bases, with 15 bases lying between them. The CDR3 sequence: CASSLALRSRGSPLHF. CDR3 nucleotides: TGTGCCAGCAGCTTAGCGCTGCGGTCGCGGGGTTCACCCCTCCACTTT.

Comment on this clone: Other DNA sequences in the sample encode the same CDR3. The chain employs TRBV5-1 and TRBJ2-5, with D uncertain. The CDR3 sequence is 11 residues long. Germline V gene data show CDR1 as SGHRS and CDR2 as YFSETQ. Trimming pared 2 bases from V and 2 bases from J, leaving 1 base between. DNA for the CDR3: TGCGCCAGCAGCTTACAAGAGACCCAGTACTTC. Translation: CASSLQETQYF.

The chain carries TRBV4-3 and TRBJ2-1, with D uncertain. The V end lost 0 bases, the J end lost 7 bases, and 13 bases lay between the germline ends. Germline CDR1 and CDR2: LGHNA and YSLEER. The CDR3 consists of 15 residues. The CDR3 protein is CASSQEQHDGNEQFF. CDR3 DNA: TGCGCCAGCAGCCAAGAGCAGCACGACGGGAATGAGCAGTTCTTC.

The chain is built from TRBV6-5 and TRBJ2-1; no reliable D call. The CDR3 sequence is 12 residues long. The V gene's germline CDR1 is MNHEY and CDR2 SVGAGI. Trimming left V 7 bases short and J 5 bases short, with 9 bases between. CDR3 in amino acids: CASNVGHNEQFF. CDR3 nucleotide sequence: TGTGCCAGCAACGTAGGGCACAATGAGCAGTTCTTC.

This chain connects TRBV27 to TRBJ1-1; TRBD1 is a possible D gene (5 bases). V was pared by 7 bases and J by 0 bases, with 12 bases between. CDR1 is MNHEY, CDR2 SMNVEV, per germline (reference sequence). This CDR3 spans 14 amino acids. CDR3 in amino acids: CASTPGLMNTEAFF. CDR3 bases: TGTGCCAGCACTCCGGGACTCATGAACACTGAAGCTTTCTTT.